Below, one TCR beta chain is given with its context. This specimen belongs to a study of blood T cell repertoires in COVID-19. CDR3 length: 17 amino acids. Germline lookup yields CDR1 SGHRS and CDR2 YFSETQ. The ends lost 0 bases at V and 3 bases at J; junction bases unmatched: 5. TCRdb keeps only in-frame clones here, not all; method: immunoSEQ multiplex PCR. The sample records approximately 380,000 clones, about 89% being singletons. The sequence came from a woman aged 40 to 49 who had been exposed to COVID-19. The chain carries TRBV5-1 and TRBJ2-7; 14 bases line up with TRBD2. Sequencing used PBMCs or T cells enriched from blood (not recorded which). CDR3 nucleotide sequence: TGCGCCAGCAGCTTGGCCCGGACTAGCGGGGGGTACTACGAGCAGTACTTC. Residues: CASSLARTSGGYYEQYF.